This passage covers 8 T cell receptor beta chains from one sample sequenced in a study of persistence of HIV-infected CD4 T cells. Sequencing used immunoSEQ version 4 in survey mode. TCRdb's table, derived via immunoSEQ multiplex PCR, lists solely in-frame clones and lacks some. The repertoire holds 40,000 or so clones, with about 88% as singletons. The antigens these receptors bind are not known. Nonspecific anti-CD3/anti-CD28 bead stimulation represents the broad CD4+ T cell repertoire. Sorting selected CD4+ T cells upregulating both CD40 ligand and CD69. This sample comprised CD4+ T cells sorted from PBMCs after roughly 18-hour stimulation, obtained from a patient who received antiretroviral therapy. The receptors here all came from an adult woman with HIV who was CMV-seropositive.

This clone occurred once. The gene calls are TRBV30 and TRBJ1-1; a possible D gene is TRBD1 (6 bases). Germline V gene sequence: CDR1 GTSNPN, CDR2 SVGIG (reference sequence). This CDR3 spans 15 amino acids. The germline V and J ends were trimmed by 4 bases and 3 bases, with 18 bases remaining between them. The CDR3 DNA sequence: TGTGCCTGGAATACAGGGCGATCGGGCGACACTGAAGCTTTCTTT. As protein: CAWNTGRSGDTEAFF.

The chain links TRBV6-6 to TRBJ2-7; D call uncertain. CDR1 and CDR2 (germline): MNHNY, SVGAGI (reference sequence). The CDR3 loop spans 12 amino acids. V lost 10 bases, J lost 3 bases, and 13 bases lay in between. The CDR3 DNA reads TGTGCCACCGCCTCTGGTAGCTACGAGCAGTACGTC. Protein: CATASGSYEQYV.

The chain couples TRBV11-3 to TRBJ2-2, with TRBD1 matching 7 bases. V lost 7 bases to trimming and J lost 0 bases; unmatched junction nucleotides: 5. CDR1 is SGHNT, CDR2 YENEEA, per germline. This CDR3 is built from 15 residues. The CDR3 DNA sequence: TGTGCCAGCACCGGGACAGCGGCGAACACCGGGGAGCTGTTTTTT. This translates into CASTGTAANTGELFF.

J is TRBJ1-5 and V is TRBV6-6; possibly TRBD1 for D (5 bases). The CDR3 is made up of 14 amino acids. Trimming removed 0 bases from V and 2 bases from J, with 5 bases in between. CDR1 and CDR2 (germline): MNHNY, SVGAGI (reference sequence). For the CDR3, the DNA is TGTGCCAGCAGTTACTCGGGGGGCAATCAGCCCCAGCATTTT. Its protein product is CASSYSGGNQPQHF.

This clone is a singleton in its sample. This chain connects TRBV25-1 to TRBJ2-5, with D possibly matching TRBD2 (5 bases). Trimming took 6 bases from V and 5 from J, leaving 7 bases between them. This CDR3 has 11 amino acids. The germline gives CDR1 MGHDK, CDR2 SYGVNS. The CDR3 reads CASREDETQYF. The CDR3 bases are TGTGCCAGCAGGGAGGACGAGACCCAGTACTTC. The full variable domain, rest sourced from reference TRBV25-1 and TRBJ2-5, is EADIYQTPRYLVIGTGKKITLECSQTMGHDKMYWYQQDPGMELHLIHYSYGVNSTEKGDLSSESTVSRIRTEHFPLTLESARPSHTSQYLCASREDETQYFGPGTRLLVL.

The chain combines TRBV30 with TRBJ1-1, with D possibly being TRBD1 (6 bases). The CDR3 loop spans 11 amino acids. The V gene's germline CDR1 is GTSNPN and CDR2 SVGIG (reference sequence). V dropped 8 bases and J dropped 2 bases, with 9 bases sitting between them. The CDR3 region has the DNA TGTGCCGGAGGGGGAAACACTGAAGCTTTCTTT. It yields the protein CAGGGNTEAFF. The complete variable domain, with remaining parts taken from reference TRBV30 and TRBJ1-1, reads SQTIHQWPATLVQPVGSPLSLECTVEGTSNPNLYWYRQAAGRGLQLLFYSVGIGQISSEVPQNLSASRPQDRQFILSSKKLLLSDSGFYLCAGGGNTEAFFGQGTRLTVV.

This clone was detected once. The chain links TRBV25-1 to TRBJ1-1; TRBD1 matches at 9 bases. Germline CDR1 and CDR2: MGHDK and SYGVNS. The CDR3 sequence is 14 residues long. J was trimmed by 5 bases and V by 2 bases; bases with no gene match: 3. CDR3 region: CASSETGGETEAFF. The CDR3 DNA follows: TGTGCCAGCAGTGAAACAGGGGGCGAAACTGAAGCTTTCTTT. The variable domain in full, completed from reference TRBV25-1 and TRBJ1-1, reads EADIYQTPRYLVIGTGKKITLECSQTMGHDKMYWYQQDPGMELHLIHYSYGVNSTEKGDLSSESTVSRIRTEHFPLTLESARPSHTSQYLCASSETGGETEAFFGQGTRLTVV.

This clone was observed once. The CDR3 loop reads CASKEGTNTGELFF. Written as DNA, the CDR3 is TGTGCCAGCAAGGAGGGTACGAACACCGGGGAGCTGTTTTTT. This chain links TRBV2 with TRBJ2-2, with D possibly matching TRBD2 (6 bases). Germline V gene sequence: CDR1 SNHLY, CDR2 FYNNEI. The CDR3 is 14 residues long. The V and J ends lost 7 bases and 0 bases respectively, with 9 bases between them.